This T cell receptor beta chain was sequenced during a study of beta chain features in type 1 diabetes. Only a few counts were recorded for this clone. Expressed TCRB transcripts were sequenced because the isolated RNA had all been reverse transcribed beforehand. Sequencing used immunoSEQ multiplex PCR; TCRdb keeps in-frame clones, though not all of them. The repertoire holds under 950,000 clones, with 17% as singletons. The CDR3 extends over 15 amino acids. The germline gives CDR1 SGHDT, CDR2 YYEEEE. Trimming took 2 bases from V and 1 from J, leaving 13 bases between them. The V gene is TRBV5-6, the J gene TRBJ2-7; D possibly matches TRBD1 or TRBD2 (5 bases each). The TCR comes from a woman younger than 30 in good health. Sequenced: naive CD4+ T cells from blood. CDR3 coding DNA: TGTGCCAGCAGCTTTCCGGGGCAAAGATCCTACGAGCAGTACTTC. It codes for CASSFPGQRSYEQYF.